The rows below give T cell receptor beta chains drawn from one sample of a study of blood T cell repertoires in COVID-19. TCRdb's copy holds only in-frame clones and misses some; the assay was immunoSEQ multiplex PCR. There are approximately 360,000 clones in the sample; 90% occur only once, and approximately 6.2% lies in the top ten. Material: peripheral blood. These receptors were taken from a man between 18 and 35 years old with active or convalescent COVID-19. Each CDR3 is given with its conserved first and last residue. D genes are given only for firm matches. Size values are once, few and many counts, or a class for expanded clones, and some rows have none.

d_gene	abundance	v_gene	j_gene	CDR3aa	CDR3nt
TRBD1	NA	TRBV19	TRBJ1-1	CASSIGTGGNTEAFF	TGTGCCAGTAGTATAGGGACAGGGGGCAACACTGAAGCTTTCTTT
TRBD2	NA	TRBV10-3	TRBJ2-7	CAIRDLAGPAYEQYF	TGTGCCATCAGGGACTTAGCGGGTCCAGCCTACGAGCAGTACTTC
TRBD2	NA	TRBV9	TRBJ2-7	CASSITSGGSYEQYF	TGTGCCAGCAGTATCACTAGCGGGGGCTCCTACGAGCAGTACTTC
NA	NA	TRBV5-1	TRBJ2-5	CASSSGRGQETQYF	TGCGCCAGCAGCTCCGGGCGGGGCCAAGAGACCCAGTACTTC
NA	NA	TRBV4-1	TRBJ1-1	CASSQELRGGLSEAFF	TGCGCCAGCAGCCAAGAATTGCGGGGGGGACTGTCTGAAGCTTTCTTT
TRBD1	few	TRBV7-9	TRBJ1-2	CASSSTGGGGYTF	TGTGCCAGCAGTTCCACAGGGGGAGGTGGCTACACCTTC
TRBD1	once	TRBV5-8	TRBJ1-5	CASSKGQGGSQPQHF	TGTGCCAGCAGCAAGGGACAGGGGGGCAGTCAGCCCCAGCATTTT
TRBD1	NA	TRBV6-2/TRBV6-3	TRBJ2-7	CASSTPDRGNYEQYF	TGTGCCAGCAGTACCCCGGACAGGGGAAACTACGAGCAGTACTTC
NA	NA	TRBV19	TRBJ1-3	CASSLLAGSGNTIYF	TGTGCCAGTAGTCTCCTGGCAGGCTCTGGAAACACCATATATTTT
TRBD1	NA	TRBV18	TRBJ1-6	CASSRDSYNSPLHF	TGTGCCAGCTCACGGGACAGTTATAATTCACCCCTCCACTTT
NA	NA	TRBV7-9	TRBJ2-1	CASSLSRGNEQFF	TGTGCCAGCAGCTTATCTAGGGGAAATGAGCAGTTCTTC
NA	NA	TRBV4-1	TRBJ1-1	CASSQGDRGSEAFF	TGCGCCAGCAGCCAAGGGGACCGGGGGTCTGAAGCTTTCTTT
NA	once	TRBV14	TRBJ2-5	CASSQIDGGYQETQYF	TGTGCCAGCAGCCAAATCGATGGCGGGTACCAAGAGACCCAGTACTTC
NA	NA	TRBV27	TRBJ1-5	CASSSAVNQPQHF	TGTGCCAGCAGTTCCGCAGTCAATCAGCCCCAGCATTTT
TRBD1	NA	TRBV7-9	TRBJ1-1	CASSQDRADTEAFF	TGTGCCAGCAGCCAAGACAGGGCGGACACTGAAGCTTTCTTT
NA	NA	TRBV24-1	TRBJ2-1	CATSSNFETGINEQFF	TGTGCCACCAGTTCGAATTTCGAGACGGGGATCAATGAGCAGTTCTTC
NA	NA	TRBV4-2	TRBJ1-4	CASSQDPTTTVNEKLFF	TGTGCCAGCAGCCAAGACCCCACGACAACTGTCAATGAAAAACTGTTTTTT
TRBD2	NA	TRBV19	TRBJ2-3	CASSSYGMGRADTQYF	TGTGCCAGTAGTTCCTATGGAATGGGGAGGGCAGATACGCAGTATTTT
TRBD1	NA	TRBV4-2	TRBJ1-2	CASSKRTGTDGYTF	TGTGCCAGCAGCAAACGGACCGGGACAGATGGCTACACCTTC
TRBD2	NA	TRBV28	TRBJ2-7	CASRGTSGSWPHGVSYEQYF	TGTGCCAGCAGGGGGACTAGCGGGAGCTGGCCGCACGGGGTCTCCTACGAGCAGTACTTC
NA	NA	TRBV7-9	TRBJ2-1	CASSLLLSYNEQFF	TGTGCCAGCAGCTTACTCTTGTCCTACAATGAGCAGTTCTTC
NA	NA	TRBV12-3/TRBV12-4	TRBJ1-3	CASSLGNTIYF	TGTGCCAGCAGCCTCGGAAACACCATATATTTT
NA	NA	TRBV7-8	TRBJ1-2	CASSLVYSPSGGYTF	TGTGCCAGCAGCTTAGTGTACAGCCCCTCGGGGGGCTACACCTTC
TRBD2	NA	TRBV7-9	TRBJ2-1	CASSQSGGASPEEQFF	TGTGCCAGCAGCCAAAGCGGGGGGGCCTCGCCGGAGGAGCAGTTCTTC
NA	NA	TRBV2	TRBJ2-7	CASINTDSYEQYF	TGTGCCAGTATAAACACGGACAGCTACGAGCAGTACTTC
NA	NA	TRBV4-3	TRBJ2-7	CASSQVFGRSYEQYF	TGCGCCAGCAGCCAAGTTTTTGGCAGATCCTACGAGCAGTACTTC
NA	NA	TRBV9	TRBJ2-3	CASSRTAGPTDTQYF	TGTGCCAGCTCCAGGACAGCGGGGCCCACAGATACGCAGTATTTT
TRBD1	NA	TRBV29-1	TRBJ2-2	CSAGTGRGTGELFF	TGCAGCGCGGGGACAGGGCGAGGGACCGGGGAGCTGTTTTTT
NA	NA	TRBV7-8	TRBJ2-1	CASSPRTALGNEQFF	TGTGCCAGCAGCCCCCGGACAGCCCTAGGGAATGAGCAGTTCTTC
NA	NA	TRBV9	TRBJ1-1	CASSVGLRRDTEAFF	TGTGCCAGCAGCGTGGGACTTAGACGGGACACTGAAGCTTTCTTT
NA	NA	TRBV2	TRBJ2-1	CASSERHYNEQFF	TGTGCCAGCAGTGAACGGCACTATAATGAGCAGTTCTTC
NA	NA	TRBV7-6	TRBJ2-7	CASSLLGQDLEQYF	TGTGCCAGCAGCTTGCTGGGACAAGACCTCGAGCAGTACTTC
NA	NA	TRBV3-1/TRBV3-2	TRBJ1-2	CASKRKANYGYTF	TGTGCCAGCAAGCGGAAAGCTAACTATGGCTACACCTTC
NA	NA	TRBV5-1	TRBJ2-1	CASNAGTYNEQFF	TGCGCCAGCAACGCAGGGACCTACAATGAGCAGTTCTTC
TRBD1	NA	TRBV7-3	TRBJ2-1	CASSRMTGAGYNEQFF	TGTGCCAGCAGCCGAATGACAGGGGCGGGCTACAATGAGCAGTTCTTC
NA	NA	TRBV3-1/TRBV3-2	TRBJ1-4	CASSSFNRDHEKLFF	TGTGCCAGCAGCTCCTTTAACAGGGACCATGAAAAACTGTTTTTT
NA	NA	TRBV5-4	TRBJ2-5	CASSLGGIGQETQYF	TGTGCCAGCAGCTTAGGAGGGATCGGGCAAGAGACCCAGTACTTC
TRBD1	NA	TRBV3-1/TRBV3-2	TRBJ1-5	CASSLIQGAGTGHQPQHF	TGTGCCAGCAGCCTAATACAAGGTGCCGGGACAGGGCATCAGCCCCAGCATTTT
NA	NA	TRBV6-5	TRBJ2-2	CASTRGITGELFF	TGTGCCAGCACCCGGGGGATCACCGGGGAGCTGTTTTTT
NA	NA	TRBV5-5	TRBJ1-2	CASSLPYWGANGYTF	TGTGCCAGCAGCTTGCCTTATTGGGGAGCAAATGGCTACACCTTC
NA	NA	TRBV4-1	TRBJ2-3	CASSQETSIALRTDTQYF	TGCGCCAGCAGCCAAGAAACCTCCATAGCTCTACGCACAGATACGCAGTATTTT
NA	NA	TRBV6-5	TRBJ2-7	CASRSGAGTSYEQYF	TGTGCCAGCAGATCAGGGGCCGGAACCTCCTACGAGCAGTACTTC
TRBD2	NA	TRBV27	TRBJ2-1	CASSFLGTSGYNEQFF	TGTGCCAGCAGTTTCCTCGGGACTAGCGGATACAATGAGCAGTTCTTC
TRBD1	NA	TRBV25-1	TRBJ2-1	CASTQGAGEQFF	TGTGCCAGCACCCAGGGGGCTGGGGAGCAGTTCTTC
TRBD1	NA	TRBV5-1	TRBJ1-4	CASSLRRQGNEKLFF	TGCGCCAGCAGCTTGAGGCGACAGGGGAATGAAAAACTGTTTTTT
NA	NA	TRBV19	TRBJ1-4	CASSRTGNNEKLFF	TGTGCCAGTAGTAGGACGGGGAATAATGAAAAACTGTTTTTT
NA	NA	TRBV7-2	TRBJ2-7	CASSFDSYEQYF	TGTGCCAGCAGCTTTGATAGTTACGAGCAGTACTTC
NA	NA	TRBV11-3	TRBJ2-2	CASSLVTGNTGELFF	TGTGCCAGCAGCTTAGTGACAGGGAACACCGGGGAGCTGTTTTTT
NA	NA	TRBV27	TRBJ2-1	CASSTRFAEQFF	TGTGCCAGCAGTACGCGTTTTGCTGAGCAGTTCTTC
TRBD2	NA	TRBV7-9	TRBJ2-5	CASSLGASGRALHQETQYF	TGTGCCAGCAGCTTAGGGGCTAGCGGGAGGGCCCTTCATCAAGAGACCCAGTACTTC
TRBD1	NA	TRBV28	TRBJ1-2	CASSHPGTGIGYTF	TGTGCCAGCAGTCACCCCGGGACAGGGATCGGCTACACCTTC